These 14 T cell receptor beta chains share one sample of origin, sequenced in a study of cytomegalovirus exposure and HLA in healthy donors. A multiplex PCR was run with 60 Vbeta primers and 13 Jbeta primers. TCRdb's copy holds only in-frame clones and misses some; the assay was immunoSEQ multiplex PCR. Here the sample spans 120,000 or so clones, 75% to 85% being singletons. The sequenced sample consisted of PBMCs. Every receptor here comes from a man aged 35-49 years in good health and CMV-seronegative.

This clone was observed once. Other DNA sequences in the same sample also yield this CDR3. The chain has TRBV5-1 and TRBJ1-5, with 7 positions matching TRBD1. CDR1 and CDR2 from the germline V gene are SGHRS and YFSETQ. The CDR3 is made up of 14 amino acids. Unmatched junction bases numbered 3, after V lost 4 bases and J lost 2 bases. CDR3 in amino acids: CASSPGTGNQPQHF. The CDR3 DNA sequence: TGCGCCAGCAGCCCCGGGACAGGCAATCAGCCCCAGCATTTT.

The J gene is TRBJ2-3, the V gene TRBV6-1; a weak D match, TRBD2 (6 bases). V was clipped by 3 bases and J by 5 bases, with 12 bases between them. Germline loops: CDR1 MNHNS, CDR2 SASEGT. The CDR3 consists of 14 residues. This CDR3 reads CASSDYLARDTQYF. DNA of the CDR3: TGTGCCAGCAGTGATTATCTAGCGAGAGATACGCAGTATTTT.

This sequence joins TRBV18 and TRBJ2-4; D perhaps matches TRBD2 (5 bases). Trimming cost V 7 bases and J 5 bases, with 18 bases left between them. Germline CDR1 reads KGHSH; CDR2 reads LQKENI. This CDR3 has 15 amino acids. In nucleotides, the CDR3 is TGTGCCAGCTTACAAAACCCGGGGAAAGAAAACATTCAGTACTTC. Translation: CASLQNPGKENIQYF. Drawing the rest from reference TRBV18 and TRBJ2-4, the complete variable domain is NAGVMQNPRHLVRRRGQEARLRCSPMKGHSHVYWYRQLPEEGLKFMVYLQKENIIDESGMPKERFSAEFPKEGPSILRIQQVVRGDSAAYFCASLQNPGKENIQYFGAGTRLSVL.

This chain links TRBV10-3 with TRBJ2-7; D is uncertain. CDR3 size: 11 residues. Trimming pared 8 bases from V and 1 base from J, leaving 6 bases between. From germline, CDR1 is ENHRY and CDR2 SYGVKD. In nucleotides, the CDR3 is TGTGCCATCGCGAGTTCCTACGAGCAGTACTTC. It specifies CAIASSYEQYF.

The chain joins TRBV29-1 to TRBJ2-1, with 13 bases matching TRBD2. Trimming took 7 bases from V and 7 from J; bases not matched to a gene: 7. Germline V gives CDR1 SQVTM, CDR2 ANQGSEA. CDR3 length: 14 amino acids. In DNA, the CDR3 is TGCAGCGGGCAGACTAGCGGGGGGTTAAATGAGCAGTTCTTC. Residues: CSGQTSGGLNEQFF.

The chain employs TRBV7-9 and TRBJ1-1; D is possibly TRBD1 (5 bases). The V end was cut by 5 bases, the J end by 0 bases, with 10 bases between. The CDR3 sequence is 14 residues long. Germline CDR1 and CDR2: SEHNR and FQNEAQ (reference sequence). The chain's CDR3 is CASSRGGVNTEAFF. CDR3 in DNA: TGTGCCAGCAGCCGGGGGGGGGTGAACACTGAAGCTTTCTTT.

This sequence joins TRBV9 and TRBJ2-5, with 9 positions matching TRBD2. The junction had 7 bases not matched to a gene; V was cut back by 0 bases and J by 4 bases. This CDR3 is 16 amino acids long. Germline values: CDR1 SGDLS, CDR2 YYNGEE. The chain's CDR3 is CASSVGAGGPLETQYF. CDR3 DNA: TGTGCCAGCAGCGTAGGGGCGGGGGGGCCGTTAGAGACCCAGTACTTC.

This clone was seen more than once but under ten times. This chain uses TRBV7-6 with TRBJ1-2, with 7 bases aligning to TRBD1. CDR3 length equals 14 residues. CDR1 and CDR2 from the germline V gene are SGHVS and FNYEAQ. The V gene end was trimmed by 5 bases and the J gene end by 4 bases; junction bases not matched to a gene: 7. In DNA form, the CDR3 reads TGTGCCAGCAGCCCCGGGACAGCCTCCTATGGCTACACCTTC. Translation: CASSPGTASYGYTF. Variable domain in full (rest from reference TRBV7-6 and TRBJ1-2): GAGVSQSPRYKVTKRGQDVALRCDPISGHVSLYWYRQALGQGPEFLTYFNYEAQQDKSGLPNDRFSAERPEGSISTLTIQRTEQRDSAMYRCASSPGTASYGYTFGSGTRLTVV.

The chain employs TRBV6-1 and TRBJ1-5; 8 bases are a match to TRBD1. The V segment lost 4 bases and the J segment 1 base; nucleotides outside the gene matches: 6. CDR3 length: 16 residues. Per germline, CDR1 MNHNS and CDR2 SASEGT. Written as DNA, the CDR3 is TGTGCCAGCAGTGCTTCGACAGGGGTGAGCAATCAGCCCCAGCATTTT. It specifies CASSASTGVSNQPQHF.

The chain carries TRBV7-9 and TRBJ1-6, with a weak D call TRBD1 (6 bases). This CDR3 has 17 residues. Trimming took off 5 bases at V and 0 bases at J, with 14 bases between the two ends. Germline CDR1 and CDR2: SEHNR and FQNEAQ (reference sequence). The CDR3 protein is CASSPSGGGSYNSPLHF. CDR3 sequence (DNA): TGTGCCAGCAGCCCTAGTGGGGGCGGCTCCTATAATTCACCCCTCCACTTT.

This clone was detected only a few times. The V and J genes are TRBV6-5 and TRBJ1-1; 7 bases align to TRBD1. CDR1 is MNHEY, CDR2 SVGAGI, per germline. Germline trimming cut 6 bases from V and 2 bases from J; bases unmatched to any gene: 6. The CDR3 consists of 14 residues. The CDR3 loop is CASRPRQGNTEAFF. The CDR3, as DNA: TGTGCCAGCAGGCCTCGACAGGGAAACACTGAAGCTTTCTTT.

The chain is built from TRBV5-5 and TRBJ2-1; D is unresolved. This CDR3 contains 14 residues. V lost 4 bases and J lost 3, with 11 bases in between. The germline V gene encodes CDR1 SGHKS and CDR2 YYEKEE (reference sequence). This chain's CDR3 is CASSRDLIYNEQFF. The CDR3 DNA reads TGTGCCAGCAGCAGAGACTTGATCTACAATGAGCAGTTCTTC.

CDR3 amino acids: CASSRTGGYGYTF. The CDR3, as DNA: TGTGCCAGCAGTAGGACAGGGGGCTATGGCTACACCTTC. The V and J genes are TRBV28 and TRBJ1-2, with 10 bases lining up with TRBD1. Germline trimming cut 5 bases from V and 4 bases from J; bases unmatched to any gene: 1. The CDR3 has 13 amino acids. Germline V gives CDR1 MDHEN, CDR2 SYDVKM.

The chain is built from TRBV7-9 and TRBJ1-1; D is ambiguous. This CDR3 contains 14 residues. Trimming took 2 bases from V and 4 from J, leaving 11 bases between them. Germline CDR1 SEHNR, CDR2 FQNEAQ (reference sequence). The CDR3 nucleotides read TGTGCCAGCAGCTTAAGATCAGCGGGCACTGAAGCTTTCTTT. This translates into CASSLRSAGTEAFF.